This T cell receptor (beta chain) is drawn from a study of blood T cells in healthy people across ages. Study information: Using template switching, researchers captured about one barcoded beta molecule for each two T cells.

This clonotype occurred a few times. A second roughly 6 to 12 cycle PCR used barcoded and J-beta primers. TCRdb recomputed calls from the 5' RACE reads with MiXCR, one row per CDR3 protein. The repertoire holds 850,000 to 1,300,000 distinct CDR3 sequences, with over 35% as singletons. The V end was cut by 5 bases, the J end by 7 bases, with 9 bases between. The CDR3 runs 12 residues. CDR1 and CDR2 from the germline V gene are SGHTA and FQGNSA. The source material was blood. V and J are TRBV7-2 and TRBJ2-1; D gene uncertain. The receptor comes from an older woman in good health. CDR3 residues: CASSRMTNEQFF. CDR3 nucleotide sequence: TGTGCCAGCAGCCGGATGACTAATGAGCAGTTCTTC.